The text below deals with one T cell receptor (beta chain). The antigen is unknown. The PCR was carried out with 60 Vbeta primers and 13 Jbeta primers. The protocol was immunoSEQ multiplex PCR, while the TCRdb copy is restricted to in-frame clones and leaves out a portion. Here the sample spans fewer than 90,000 clones, around 74% being singletons. The data belong to a study of cytomegalovirus exposure and HLA in healthy donors. Broader study findings: Among the most significant clusters, several appeared linked to common viral pathogens in a later analysis. Earlier analysis found most TCR beta V segments productive about 87% or about 30% of the time.

CDR1 and CDR2 (germline): LNHDA, SQIVND (reference sequence). The CDR3 totals 14 residues. V shed 1 base and J shed 6 bases, with 12 bases lying between them. V is TRBV19 and J is TRBJ1-2, with D possibly matching TRBD1 (5 bases). Sequenced material: PBMCs. This clonotype was obtained from a man aged 25 to 40 in good health and CMV-seropositive. The CDR3 DNA follows: TGTGCCAGTAGTATAGCGGGGGGAGTCGATGGCTACACCTTC. It translates to CASSIAGGVDGYTF. The full variable domain, in which reference TRBV19 and TRBJ1-2 provide the parts outside the CDR3, is DGGITQSPKYLFRKEGQNVTLSCEQNLNHDAMYWYRQDPGQGLRLIYYSQIVNDFQKGDIAEGYSVSREKKESFPLTVTSAQKNPTAFYLCASSIAGGVDGYTFGSGTRLTVV.